The clone carrying this T cell receptor (beta chain) was seen at least ten times. No antigen is known for it. The data originate from a study of T cell repertoires in cytomegalovirus infection. Study information: From public TCR beta signatures came an indication of both CMV infection and matching HLA type.

Each CDR3 protein gets one entry after TCRdb re-called the reads with MiXCR. This sample carries approximately 490,000 distinct CDR3 sequences, approximately 10% of them seen once, and the ten largest clones take about 9.4%. Points from the study as a whole: Based on cumulative public TCR beta family frequency, carriers of CMV plus the relevant HLA were identified. There were HLA-C-restricted CMV-specific TCR beta clonotypes dominating the ex vivo response.

Germline values: CDR1 MDHEN, CDR2 SYDVKM. The ends were cut back, 4 bases at V and 4 bases at J, with 14 bases in the middle. The CDR3 totals 15 residues. Sequencing was done on a sample of PBMCs. The chain combines TRBV28 with TRBJ2-1, with D maybe TRBD2 (5 bases). The TCR sequence derives from a human donor in good health (CMV status not recorded). Some clones in this sample may be carry-over from other donors' samples. The CDR3 loop is CASSYPTGKYNEQFF. CDR3 nucleotides: TGTGCCAGCAGTTACCCGACCGGGAAATACAATGAGCAGTTCTTC.